This passage covers 32 T cell receptor beta chains from one sample sequenced in a study of blood T cells in healthy people across ages. Sample-barcoded 5' priming and a J-beta primer mix drove a second PCR of 7 to 11 cycles. TCRdb itself ran the 5' RACE reads through MiXCR, one entry per CDR3 protein. The sample yields about 780,000 distinct CDR3 sequences, 25% to 30% seen once. This sample also appeared in a second study, on T cells of mothers and their children.

Sequencing was done on a sample of blood. These receptors were obtained from a boy aged 5-17 years in good health.

This clonotype was detected only a few times. J is TRBJ2-5 and V is TRBV6-5, with D unresolved. The CDR3 contains 15 residues. Trimming stripped 0 bases from V and 9 bases from J, with 17 bases between. In germline, CDR1 is MNHEY, CDR2 SVGAGI. CDR3 protein: CASSYSSDRPIAQYF. The CDR3 nucleotides read TGTGCCAGCAGTTACTCGTCGGACCGCCCGATAGCCCAGTACTTC.

The rearrangement links TRBV12-3 or TRBV12-4 to TRBJ2-7; D is possibly TRBD1 (6 bases). The CDR3 totals 15 residues. Trimming stripped 3 bases from V and 0 bases from J, with 12 bases between. CDR3 in amino acids: CASSFGTQSSYEQYF. CDR3 nucleotides: TGTGCCAGCAGTTTTGGGACACAAAGCTCCTACGAGCAGTACTTC.

Only a few counts were recorded for this clonotype. CDR3 amino acids: CASSLLGSRGRNQPQHF. The CDR3 DNA sequence: TGTGCCAGCAGTTTACTCGGCAGCAGGGGGCGAAATCAGCCCCAGCATTTT. The J gene is TRBJ1-5, the V gene TRBV28; TRBD1 matches at 8 bases. This CDR3 has 17 amino acids. Germline assignment: CDR1 MDHEN and CDR2 SYDVKM. Trimming at V came to 2 bases and at J to 4 bases, leaving 10 bases not matched to a gene.

The V call is TRBV12-5, the J call TRBJ2-5; D is uncertain. The CDR3 sequence is 13 residues long. Germline CDR1 is LGHNT and CDR2 is FRNRAP. Trimming stripped 0 bases from V and 4 bases from J, with 6 bases between. The CDR3 region has the DNA TGTGCTAGTGGTTTGGTAACCCCAGAGACCCAGTACTTC. It specifies CASGLVTPETQYF. The variable domain in full, completed from reference TRBV12-5 and TRBJ2-5, reads DARVTQTPRHKVTEMGQEVTMRCQPILGHNTVFWYRQTMMQGLELLAYFRNRAPLDDSGMPKDRFSAEMPDATLATLKIQPSEPRDSAVYFCASGLVTPETQYFGPGTRLLVL.

The chain joins TRBV20-1 to TRBJ2-5; unclear D gene. The CDR3 contains 13 residues. Trimming cost V 3 bases and J 1 base, with 9 bases left between them. CDR1 is DFQATT, CDR2 SNEGSKA, per germline (reference sequence). The CDR3 DNA reads as TGCAGTGCTAGTATTGGCGTCCAAGAGACCCAGTACTTC. This translates into CSASIGVQETQYF.

The rearrangement uses TRBV14 and TRBJ2-1; D is possibly TRBD2 (6 bases). Germline V gene lookup returns CDR1 SGHDN and CDR2 FVKESK. The germline V and J ends were trimmed by 2 bases and 2 bases, with 13 bases remaining between them. This CDR3 is 16 amino acids long. CDR3 amino acids: CASSQRRDSPYNEQFF. CDR3 sequence (DNA): TGTGCCAGCAGCCAAAGACGGGACTCACCCTACAATGAGCAGTTCTTC.

V is TRBV12-3 or TRBV12-4 and J is TRBJ2-5; D not resolved. This CDR3 spans 15 amino acids. Trimming took 3 bases from V and 4 from J, leaving 15 bases between them. DNA for the CDR3: TGTGCCAGCAGTTTTGATCAGGCAGTTAGAGAGACCCAGTACTTC. As protein: CASSFDQAVRETQYF.

As DNA, the CDR3 is TGTGCCAGCAGCCACCCTGGACTAGCGGGAGTTCAAGAGACCCAGTACTTC. It yields the protein CASSHPGLAGVQETQYF. The chain combines TRBV6-2 or TRBV6-3 with TRBJ2-5; 13 bases align to TRBD2. The CDR3 spans 17 residues. CDR1 is MNHEY and CDR2 is SVGEGT in the germline V gene. J lost 2 bases, V lost 6 bases, and 9 bases had no gene match.

In this sample, this clonotype turned up a few times. The CDR3: CASSPTGLSGNTIYF. As DNA, the CDR3 is TGTGCCAGCTCACCAACAGGGTTAAGTGGAAACACCATATATTTT. The rearrangement joins TRBV18 to TRBJ1-3; maybe TRBD1 (6 bases). Germline assignment: CDR1 KGHSH and CDR2 LQKENI. The length of the CDR3 is 15 residues. Trimming stripped 2 bases from V and 3 bases from J, with 11 bases between.

A few counts support this clonotype. The chain uses TRBV3-1 and TRBJ2-1, with 9 bases that match TRBD2. The CDR3 consists of 15 residues. After removal of 4 bases from V and 13 bases from J, the junction contained 14 bases not matched to a gene. Looked up from germline, CDR1 is LGHDT and CDR2 is YNNKEL (reference sequence). The CDR3 DNA is TGTGCCAGCAGCCGAGATCAAGCGACTAGCGGTCTTCAGTTCTTC. This translates into CASSRDQATSGLQFF.

The chain joins TRBV30 to TRBJ1-1; possible D gene TRBD1, 5 bases. The germline CDR1 and CDR2 sequences are GTSNPN and SVGIG (reference sequence). The germline V and J ends were trimmed by 0 bases and 1 base, with 9 bases remaining between them. The CDR3 extends over 14 amino acids. Written as DNA, the CDR3 is TGTGCCTGGAGTGTACTTCAGGGGAACACTGAAGCTTTCTTT. It is translated as CAWSVLQGNTEAFF.

V usage is TRBV5-1 and J usage is TRBJ2-2, with D tentatively TRBD2 (6 bases). CDR1 is SGHRS, CDR2 YFSETQ, per germline. Trimming pared 0 bases from V and 6 bases from J, leaving 12 bases between. CDR3 length equals 15 residues. As DNA, the CDR3 is TGCGCCAGCAGCTTGGATCGTTGGGGGGCCGGGGAGCTGTTTTTT. This sequence encodes CASSLDRWGAGELFF.

Only a few counts were recorded for this clonotype. The chain carries TRBV28 and TRBJ2-5, with a tentative D call TRBD2 (6 bases). CDR3 length: 13 amino acids. V was pared by 2 bases and J by 7 bases, with 11 bases between. Germline V lookup: CDR1 MDHEN, CDR2 SYDVKM. CDR3 sequence: CASSLILGGTQYF. Written as DNA, the CDR3 is TGTGCCAGCAGTTTAATCCTGGGAGGGACCCAGTACTTC.

This clonotype was observed a handful of times. This chain joins TRBV6-5 and TRBJ2-1; D ambiguous. CDR1 and CDR2 from the germline V gene are MNHEY and SVGAGI. This CDR3 is 13 amino acids long. Trimming cost V 6 bases and J 0 bases, with 6 bases left between them. The CDR3 bases are TGTGCCAGCAGGTTCGACTCCTACAATGAGCAGTTCTTC. Its translation: CASRFDSYNEQFF.

The gene calls are TRBV28 and TRBJ2-5; 7 bases map to TRBD2. V lost 6 bases, J lost 5 bases, and 15 bases stayed unmatched. The CDR3 sequence is 16 residues long. Germline V lookup: CDR1 MDHEN, CDR2 SYDVKM. The CDR3 is CASSEPGGPQKETQYF. In nucleotides, the CDR3 is TGTGCCAGCAGCGAGCCGGGGGGACCCCAGAAGGAGACCCAGTACTTC.

The chain recombines TRBV27 with TRBJ1-2; 7 nucleotides match TRBD1. Looked up from germline, CDR1 is MNHEY and CDR2 is SMNVEV (reference sequence). The ends lost 2 bases at V and 6 bases at J; junction bases unmatched: 9. The CDR3 loop spans 15 amino acids. The CDR3 coding sequence is TGTGCCAGCAGTTTAAAAGGGGGCTTGATCCATGGCTACACCTTC. It yields the protein CASSLKGGLIHGYTF.

Points on this clonotype: The conserved final phenylalanine or tryptophan is absent from the CDR3, which likely points to a read error. The rearrangement links TRBV2 to TRBJ1-2; perhaps TRBD1 as D (5 bases). The CDR3 runs 12 residues. V shed 6 bases and J shed 6 bases, with 11 bases lying between them. Germline CDR1 is SNHLY and CDR2 is FYNNEI. CDR3 protein: CASRSQGDGYTL. CDR3 bases: TGTGCCAGCAGGTCCCAGGGTGATGGCTACACCCTC.

The chain joins TRBV11-2 to TRBJ1-1, with D possibly matching TRBD1 (6 bases). With 6 bases removed from V and 2 bases from J, the gap between germline ends came to 16 bases. The CDR3 spans 15 residues. Germline V gene sequence: CDR1 SGHAT, CDR2 FQNNGV. CDR3 residues: CASSRSDGGNTEAFF. The CDR3 coding sequence is TGTGCCAGCAGTCGTTCAGATGGGGGCAACACTGAAGCTTTCTTT.

There are a few counts of this clonotype. The chain is built from TRBV20-1 and TRBJ1-4, with 8 bases fitting TRBD1. The CDR3 has 13 residues. V gave up 5 bases and J gave up 7 bases; unmatched junction bases: 6. The germline V gene has CDR1 DFQATT and CDR2 SNEGSKA (reference sequence). The CDR3 spells CSAATGAPEKLFF. CDR3 bases: TGCAGTGCTGCGACAGGGGCTCCTGAAAAACTGTTTTTT.

This sequence joins TRBV20-1 and TRBJ2-7, with TRBD2 as a possible D gene (5 bases). V was clipped by 5 bases and J by 0 bases, with 11 bases between them. Germline-derived CDR1 and CDR2 are DFQATT and SNEGSKA (reference sequence). The CDR3 loop spans 13 amino acids. This chain's CDR3 is CSAFAEGSYEQYF. For the CDR3, the DNA is TGCAGTGCTTTCGCAGAGGGCTCCTACGAGCAGTACTTC.

This clonotype was observed a few times. The V and J genes are TRBV6-5 and TRBJ2-6; 8 nucleotides line up with TRBD1. Germline V gene lookup returns CDR1 MNHEY and CDR2 SVGAGI. V was clipped by 6 bases and J by 2 bases; unmatched bases: 3. The CDR3 runs to 15 residues. This chain's CDR3 is CASSRGPPGANVLTF. The CDR3 region has the DNA TGTGCCAGCAGCAGGGGGCCCCCTGGGGCCAACGTCCTGACTTTC.

This clonotype showed up just a few times. CDR3 protein: CASSKIAGAYNEQFF. The CDR3 DNA reads as TGTGCCAGCAGCAAGATAGCGGGGGCTTACAATGAGCAGTTCTTC. This chain uses TRBV11-2 with TRBJ2-1, with 9 bases that match TRBD2. Germline V gene data show CDR1 as SGHAT and CDR2 as FQNNGV. Losses at the gene ends were 5 bases for V and 4 bases for J; bases not matched to a gene: 6. This CDR3 is built from 15 residues.

The rearrangement uses TRBV15 and TRBJ1-4; a weak D match, TRBD1 (6 bases). The CDR3 spans 15 residues. Looked up from germline, CDR1 is LNHNV and CDR2 is YYDKDF (reference sequence). Trimming stripped 0 bases from V and 8 bases from J, with 13 bases between. The CDR3 loop reads CATSRDSGGKEKLFF. DNA for the CDR3: TGTGCCACCAGCAGAGATTCCGGGGGCAAAGAAAAACTGTTTTTT.

CDR3 DNA sequence: TGTGCCAGCAGCGTCCGGGACAGGTACAATGAGCAGTTCTTC. Protein: CASSVRDRYNEQFF. J is TRBJ2-1 and V is TRBV3-1; TRBD1 aligns across 8 bases. Per germline, CDR1 LGHDT and CDR2 YNNKEL (reference sequence). The trim removed 5 bases at V and 4 bases at J, leaving 4 bases unmatched. CDR3 length equals 14 residues.

The chain is built from TRBV6-5 and TRBJ1-2; D remains unclear. V was cut by 2 bases and J by 8 bases, with 15 bases left in between. Germline CDR1 MNHEY, CDR2 SVGAGI. This CDR3 spans 14 amino acids. In DNA, the CDR3 is TGTGCCAGCAGTTACACGACCGAGGGAGCGGGCTACACCTTC. Translated: CASSYTTEGAGYTF.

The chain employs TRBV27 and TRBJ1-1; D is unresolved. The CDR3 has 15 amino acids. CDR1 and CDR2 (germline): MNHEY, SMNVEV (reference sequence). V was pared by 4 bases and J by 0 bases, with 12 bases between. The CDR3 reads CASSYSHSMNTEAFF. DNA of the CDR3: TGTGCCAGCAGTTATTCTCACAGTATGAACACTGAAGCTTTCTTT.

This clonotype has a handful of counts. The rearrangement uses TRBV20-1 and TRBJ1-6, with unresolved D. Germline V CDR1 and CDR2: DFQATT, SNEGSKA (reference sequence). The CDR3 extends over 14 amino acids. CDR3 nucleotides: TGCAGCGCGACCCTTCTCAACTATAATTCACCCCTCCACTTT. Translating gives CSATLLNYNSPLHF.

A word on this clonotype: Just one base apart from a much larger clone, this may be a read error. This sequence joins TRBV5-6 and TRBJ2-7, with D perhaps TRBD1 or TRBD2 (5 bases each). Trimming left V 0 bases short and J 5 bases short, with 12 bases between. Germline CDR1 reads SGHDT; CDR2 reads YYEEEE. The CDR3 runs 14 residues. For the CDR3, the DNA is TGTGCCAGCAGCTTGGCGGGGACGCTGAACGAGCAGTACTTC. Translating it yields CASSLAGTLNEQYF.

This clonotype was counted a few times. The V gene is TRBV28, the J gene TRBJ2-5; tentatively, D is TRBD2 (6 bases). Per the germline V gene, CDR1 is MDHEN and CDR2 is SYDVKM. The CDR3 extends over 14 amino acids. V shed 5 bases and J shed 5 bases, with 15 bases lying between them. The CDR3 nucleotides read TGTGCCAGCAGTAGCCGGGACTTAGGGGAGACCCAGTACTTC. It is translated as CASSSRDLGETQYF. The full variable domain, with the rest looked up from reference TRBV28 and TRBJ2-5, is DVKVTQSSRYLVKRTGEKVFLECVQDMDHENMFWYRQDPGLGLRLIYFSYDVKMKEKGDIPEGYSVSREKKERFSLILESASTNQTSMYLCASSSRDLGETQYFGPGTRLLVL.

The chain recombines TRBV5-6 with TRBJ2-1; D is possibly TRBD2 (5 bases). The J call may be faulty, since TRBJ2-5 better matches the DNA end. The CDR3 is 12 residues long. Germline CDR1 reads SGHDT; CDR2 reads YYEEEE. The CDR3 nucleotides read TGTGCCAGCAGCTCCCGGGTCGGGGCCCAGTACTTC. Protein: CASSSRVGAQYF.

At least ten counts were recorded for this clonotype. V is TRBV29-1 and J is TRBJ2-5; 14 bases match TRBD2. This CDR3 is built from 18 residues. V shed 2 bases, J shed 1 base, and the junction held 9 bases outside the gene matches. Germline CDR1 and CDR2: SQVTM and ANQGSEA. The CDR3 reads CSVEMGTSGGLFQETQYF. The CDR3 DNA follows: TGCAGCGTTGAAATGGGGACTAGCGGGGGCCTTTTCCAAGAGACCCAGTACTTC.

This chain links TRBV10-3 with TRBJ1-2; weak D call: TRBD1 (5 bases). The V gene lost 7 bases and the J gene lost 0 bases, with 15 bases spanning the gap. This CDR3 comprises 15 residues. Germline V gives CDR1 ENHRY, CDR2 SYGVKD. The CDR3 reads CAIMGSRASNYGYTF. The CDR3 DNA is TGTGCCATCATGGGGAGCAGGGCGTCTAACTATGGCTACACCTTC.